The entry below gives a single TCR beta chain sequence along with its context. Its antigen is as yet unknown. The data stem from a study of T cell repertoires in cytomegalovirus infection. Broader study findings: Dominant in the ex vivo response were TCR beta clonotypes restricted by HLA-C and specific for CMV. Summed frequency of shared TCR beta families picked out CMV carriers who also had the relevant HLA.

Using its own MiXCR run on the reads, TCRdb lists one record per CDR3 protein. Seen here are more than 650,000 distinct CDR3 sequences, about 40% observed once, and the top ten hold roughly 2.8%. This CDR3 is built from 16 residues. Germline V gene lookup returns CDR1 LNHDA and CDR2 SQIVND (reference sequence). The trim removed 3 bases at V and 1 base at J, leaving 5 bases unmatched. The sequencing input was PBMCs. The clonotype comes from a human donor in good health (CMV status not recorded). Some clones in this sample may be carry-over from other donors' samples. The chain carries TRBV19 and TRBJ2-5, with TRBD2 matching 10 bases. The CDR3, as DNA: TGTGCCAGTAGTATCGTGACTAGCGGGCTCCAAGAGACCCAGTACTTC. The encoded protein is CASSIVTSGLQETQYF.